Following are 28 T cell receptor beta chains from one sample sequenced in a study of blood T cell repertoires in COVID-19. Measured with immunoSEQ multiplex PCR; TCRdb has only the in-frame clones, and not every one. Of roughly 220,000 clones listed, just over 85% are singletons. Sequences were obtained from PBMCs or T cells enriched from blood (not recorded which). The receptor set was obtained from a woman aged 40 to 50 with acute COVID-19.

The CDR3 reads CASSLGTVEKLFF. CDR3 sequence (DNA): TGTGCCAGCAGCTTAGGAACAGTGGAAAAACTGTTTTTT. The chain combines TRBV7-9 with TRBJ1-4; D is unclear. The germline V gene encodes CDR1 SEHNR and CDR2 FQNEAQ (reference sequence). This CDR3 is built from 13 residues. Trimming took off 1 base at V and 8 bases at J, with 8 bases between the two ends.

The rearrangement uses TRBV19 and TRBJ1-5; 8 bases line up with TRBD1. The germline gives CDR1 LNHDA, CDR2 SQIVND (reference sequence). CDR3 length equals 12 residues. Losses at the gene ends were 9 bases for V and 4 bases for J; bases not matched to a gene: 2. This CDR3 reads CASRGRNQPQHF. In nucleotides, the CDR3 is TGTGCCAGCAGGGGGCGAAATCAGCCCCAGCATTTT. Supplemented by reference TRBV19 and TRBJ1-5, the full variable domain reads DGGITQSPKYLFRKEGQNVTLSCEQNLNHDAMYWYRQDPGQGLRLIYYSQIVNDFQKGDIAEGYSVSREKKESFPLTVTSAQKNPTAFYLCASRGRNQPQHFGDGTRLSIL.

The chain combines TRBV20-1 with TRBJ1-4; D may be TRBD1 (5 bases). V dropped 3 bases and J dropped 2 bases, with 13 bases sitting between them. In germline, CDR1 is DFQATT, CDR2 SNEGSKA (reference sequence). The CDR3 extends over 15 amino acids. Written as DNA, the CDR3 is TGCAGTGCTAGTAAACCAGGGCCTACTAATGAAAAACTGTTTTTT. This sequence encodes CSASKPGPTNEKLFF.

The chain couples TRBV5-8 to TRBJ1-1; 7 positions agree with TRBD1. V shed 5 bases and J 5 bases; nucleotides not matched to a gene: 3. This CDR3 spans 12 amino acids. CDR1 and CDR2 from the germline V gene are SGHTS and YDEGEE. The DNA of the CDR3 is TGTGCCAGCAGTTCAGGGGGTACTGAAGCTTTCTTT. Amino acid sequence: CASSSGGTEAFF.

This chain connects TRBV9 to TRBJ1-6; the D is unclear. The CDR3 extends over 15 amino acids. In germline, CDR1 is SGDLS, CDR2 YYNGEE. V lost 4 bases and J 6 bases, leaving 14 bases between the germline ends. Written as DNA, the CDR3 is TGTGCCAGCAGCTCCGAGGGTGGGAGTAATTCACCCCTCCACTTT. Translating it yields CASSSEGGSNSPLHF.

This chain uses TRBV30 with TRBJ1-3, with TRBD1 matching over 8 bases. Looked up from germline, CDR1 is GTSNPN and CDR2 is SVGIG (reference sequence). V gave up 0 bases and J gave up 3 bases; unmatched junction bases: 4. There are 15 residues in the CDR3. The CDR3 here is CAWSVPGTGGNTIYF. CDR3 DNA sequence: TGTGCCTGGAGTGTACCCGGGACAGGTGGAAACACCATATATTTT.

The chain is built from TRBV3-1 (or the pseudogene TRBV3-2) and TRBJ2-7, with 7 bases fitting TRBD1. V lost 1 base to trimming and J lost 3 bases; unmatched junction nucleotides: 6. The CDR3 loop spans 15 amino acids. CDR1 and CDR2 from the germline V gene are LGHDT and YNNKEL (reference sequence). In DNA, the CDR3 is TGTGCCAGCAGCCAAGCCCCGGACAGGTACTACGAGCAGTACTTC. Its protein is CASSQAPDRYYEQYF.

V and J are TRBV5-1 and TRBJ2-2; TRBD1 agrees at 12 bases. This CDR3 region has 16 residues. Losses at the gene ends were 4 bases for V and 5 bases for J; bases not matched to a gene: 6. Per the germline V gene, CDR1 is SGHRS and CDR2 is YFSETQ. The CDR3 here is CASSKGQGALTGELFF. CDR3 sequence (DNA): TGCGCCAGCAGCAAGGGACAGGGGGCGCTAACCGGGGAGCTGTTTTTT.

The CDR3 DNA sequence: TGCAGCGTTCGGCAGGGTAACTATGGCTACACCTTC. It yields the protein CSVRQGNYGYTF. The rearrangement uses TRBV29-1 and TRBJ1-2; D might be TRBD1 (5 bases). With 5 bases removed from V and 1 base from J, the gap between germline ends came to 8 bases. Germline-derived CDR1 and CDR2 are SQVTM and ANQGSEA. The CDR3 sequence is 12 residues long.

This sequence joins TRBV29-1 and TRBJ2-3; D might be TRBD1 (6 bases). This CDR3 spans 13 amino acids. Between the trimmed V and J ends, which lost 6 bases and 5 bases, there was a span of 15 bases. CDR1 SQVTM and CDR2 ANQGSEA come from the germline V gene. In nucleotides, the CDR3 is TGCAGCGTCATGGGGGCTGGTGTAGATACGCAGTATTTT. As protein: CSVMGAGVDTQYF.

V and J are TRBV27 and TRBJ1-6, with TRBD1 matching 8 bases. The CDR3 is made up of 19 amino acids. Germline V lookup: CDR1 MNHEY, CDR2 SMNVEV (reference sequence). J was trimmed by 0 bases and V by 3 bases; bases with no gene match: 10. The CDR3 DNA reads as TGTGCCAGCAGTTTCATCGGACAGGGCCCAAGCTCCTATAATTCACCCCTCCACTTT. Its protein product is CASSFIGQGPSSYNSPLHF.

V is TRBV10-3 and J is TRBJ2-7, with TRBD2 matching over 9 bases. This CDR3 is built from 16 residues. Germline V gene sequence: CDR1 ENHRY, CDR2 SYGVKD. The V gene end was trimmed by 0 bases and the J gene end by 4 bases; junction bases not matched to a gene: 7. This CDR3 reads CAISESGGGVIYEQYV. In DNA, the CDR3 is TGTGCCATCAGTGAGTCGGGCGGGGGGGTTATATACGAGCAGTACGTC.

This chain uses TRBV12-5 with TRBJ1-3, with 9 bases lining up with TRBD1. The CDR3 runs to 15 residues. Per the germline V gene, CDR1 is LGHNT and CDR2 is FRNRAP. Trimming removed 5 bases from V and 2 bases from J; junction bases left unmatched: 4. CDR3 residues: CASGLQGAAGNTIYF. The CDR3 DNA reads TGTGCTAGTGGTCTACAGGGGGCCGCTGGAAACACCATATATTTT.

The chain carries TRBV9 and TRBJ1-2; D is undetermined. Germline CDR1 SGDLS, CDR2 YYNGEE. The V gene lost 0 bases and the J gene lost 3 bases, with 6 bases spanning the gap. This CDR3 is 13 amino acids long. The CDR3 DNA follows: TGTGCCAGCAGCGTAGCTACAGACTATGGCTACACCTTC. This translates into CASSVATDYGYTF.

V gene TRBV7-9 combines with J gene TRBJ1-1; TRBD1 agrees at 9 bases. Trimming took 5 bases from V and 5 from J; bases not matched to a gene: 6. The CDR3 has 14 amino acids. Germline V gene data show CDR1 as SEHNR and CDR2 as FQNEAQ (reference sequence). The CDR3 DNA sequence: TGTGCCAGCAGCCACGACAGGGGGGAGACTGAAGCTTTCTTT. Amino acids: CASSHDRGETEAFF.

This clone showed up just once. The V call is TRBV30, the J call TRBJ1-3, with a tentative D call TRBD1 (6 bases). Germline V gene sequence: CDR1 GTSNPN, CDR2 SVGIG (reference sequence). The CDR3 is made up of 17 amino acids. The V end was cut by 3 bases, the J end by 0 bases, with 18 bases between. The CDR3 DNA reads as TGTGCCTGGAGGGGCCGCGGACAGCAATTCTCTGGAAACACCATATATTTT. As protein: CAWRGRGQQFSGNTIYF.

The V call is TRBV29-1, the J call TRBJ1-1; weak D call: TRBD1 (6 bases). This CDR3 has 14 residues. CDR1 and CDR2 from the germline V gene are SQVTM and ANQGSEA. Trimming cost V 7 bases and J 2 bases, with 17 bases left between them. In DNA form, the CDR3 reads TGCAGCGCAACAGGGTTGCGCCCCAACACTGAAGCTTTCTTT. Residues: CSATGLRPNTEAFF.

V and J are TRBV25-1 and TRBJ2-2; weak D call: TRBD2 (5 bases). The germline V and J ends were trimmed by 5 bases and 7 bases, with 20 bases remaining between them. The CDR3 length is 16 residues. Germline V gene data show CDR1 as MGHDK and CDR2 as SYGVNS. CDR3 protein: CASSPGGSWYNGELFF. The CDR3 DNA is TGTGCCAGCAGTCCAGGCGGGTCCTGGTATAACGGGGAGCTGTTTTTT. Looking up the rest from reference TRBV25-1 and TRBJ2-2 gives the full variable domain: EADIYQTPRYLVIGTGKKITLECSQTMGHDKMYWYQQDPGMELHLIHYSYGVNSTEKGDLSSESTVSRIRTEHFPLTLESARPSHTSQYLCASSPGGSWYNGELFFGEGSRLTVL.

The chain couples TRBV11-2 to TRBJ1-1; TRBD1 aligns across 9 bases. The CDR3 is 16 residues long. In germline, CDR1 is SGHAT, CDR2 FQNNGV. V was pared by 5 bases and J by 1 base, with 8 bases of the junction left unmatched. The CDR3 bases are TGTGCCAGCAGCCCGATATACAGGGGGCAGAACACTGAAGCTTTCTTT. Its protein product is CASSPIYRGQNTEAFF.

This chain connects TRBV6-5 to TRBJ1-2; D is perhaps TRBD1 (6 bases). Trimming left V 0 bases short and J 7 bases short, with 12 bases between. The CDR3 runs to 14 residues. The germline V gene encodes CDR1 MNHEY and CDR2 SVGAGI. The CDR3 nucleotides read TGTGCCAGCAGTTACTCCGGCAGGGGTCTTGGCTACACCTTC. Translating it yields CASSYSGRGLGYTF.

This chain connects TRBV18 to TRBJ2-5, with D possibly TRBD2 on 5 matching bases. V was trimmed by 2 bases and J by 0 bases, leaving 7 bases between them. The CDR3 length is 14 residues. Germline assignment: CDR1 KGHSH and CDR2 LQKENI. The CDR3 nucleotides are TGTGCCAGCTCACCAAGCGGCAACCAAGAGACCCAGTACTTC. Residues: CASSPSGNQETQYF. Complete variable domain (other parts from reference TRBV18 and TRBJ2-5): NAGVMQNPRHLVRRRGQEARLRCSPMKGHSHVYWYRQLPEEGLKFMVYLQKENIIDESGMPKERFSAEFPKEGPSILRIQQVVRGDSAAYFCASSPSGNQETQYFGPGTRLLVL.

J is TRBJ1-2 and V is TRBV5-1; a possible D gene is TRBD1 (5 bases). The germline gives CDR1 SGHRS, CDR2 YFSETQ. V lost 1 base and J lost 4, with 11 bases in between. CDR3 length: 14 residues. The CDR3 nucleotides are TGCGCCAGCAGCTTGACCGGGACTGGCTATGGCTACACCTTC. It encodes CASSLTGTGYGYTF.

J is TRBJ1-1 and V is TRBV7-8, with unresolved D. Looked up from germline, CDR1 is SGHVS and CDR2 is FQNEAQ. Between the trimmed V and J ends, which lost 5 bases and 1 base, there was a span of 11 bases. This CDR3 has 14 amino acids. This chain's CDR3 is CASSRPRGNTEAFF. The DNA for the CDR3 is TGTGCCAGCAGCCGACCGAGAGGGAACACTGAAGCTTTCTTT.

The chain couples TRBV24-1 to TRBJ1-2, with TRBD1 as a possible D gene (6 bases). Germline CDR1 KGHDR, CDR2 SFDVKD. Trimming took off 4 bases at V and 4 bases at J, with 12 bases between the two ends. The CDR3 has 14 amino acids. CDR3 in amino acids: CATSETTGPYGYTF. For the CDR3, the DNA is TGTGCCACCAGTGAAACTACAGGGCCCTATGGCTACACCTTC.

In its sample, this clone was seen once. V usage is TRBV5-1 and J usage is TRBJ2-2; perhaps TRBD2 as D (6 bases). This CDR3 spans 16 amino acids. The V and J ends lost 8 bases and 1 base respectively, with 18 bases between them. Germline CDR1 SGHRS, CDR2 YFSETQ. Written as DNA, the CDR3 is TGCGCCAGAAAAACTTTCGGGGGAGGGAACACCGGGGAGCTGTTTTTT. Translation gives CARKTFGGGNTGELFF.

The chain joins TRBV4-2 to TRBJ1-5, with TRBD1 identical over 9 bases. Germline V gene sequence: CDR1 LGHNA, CDR2 YNFKEQ. This CDR3 has 18 residues. Trimming cost V 4 bases and J 3 bases; bases outside gene matches: 13. This chain's CDR3 is CASSPVELQGAINQPQHF. CDR3 DNA: TGTGCCAGCAGCCCCGTGGAGTTACAGGGGGCGATCAATCAGCCCCAGCATTTT.

The V and J genes are TRBV11-1 and TRBJ2-2; 8 bases align to TRBD2. Trimming at V came to 11 bases and at J to 3 bases, leaving 8 bases not matched to a gene. This CDR3 is 14 amino acids long. Germline loops: CDR1 SGHAT, CDR2 FQDESV (reference sequence). CDR3 amino acids: CAAGTGGDTGELFF. As DNA, the CDR3 is TGTGCCGCAGGGACGGGGGGGGACACCGGGGAGCTGTTTTTT.

The chain links TRBV19 to TRBJ2-1; weak D call: TRBD1 (5 bases). The V end lost 7 bases, the J end lost 6 bases, and 13 bases lay between the germline ends. This CDR3 has 13 amino acids. Germline CDR1 reads LNHDA; CDR2 reads SQIVND (reference sequence). CDR3 in DNA: TGTGCCAGTACCACCCACAGGTCCAATGAGCAGTTCTTC. This codes for CASTTHRSNEQFF.